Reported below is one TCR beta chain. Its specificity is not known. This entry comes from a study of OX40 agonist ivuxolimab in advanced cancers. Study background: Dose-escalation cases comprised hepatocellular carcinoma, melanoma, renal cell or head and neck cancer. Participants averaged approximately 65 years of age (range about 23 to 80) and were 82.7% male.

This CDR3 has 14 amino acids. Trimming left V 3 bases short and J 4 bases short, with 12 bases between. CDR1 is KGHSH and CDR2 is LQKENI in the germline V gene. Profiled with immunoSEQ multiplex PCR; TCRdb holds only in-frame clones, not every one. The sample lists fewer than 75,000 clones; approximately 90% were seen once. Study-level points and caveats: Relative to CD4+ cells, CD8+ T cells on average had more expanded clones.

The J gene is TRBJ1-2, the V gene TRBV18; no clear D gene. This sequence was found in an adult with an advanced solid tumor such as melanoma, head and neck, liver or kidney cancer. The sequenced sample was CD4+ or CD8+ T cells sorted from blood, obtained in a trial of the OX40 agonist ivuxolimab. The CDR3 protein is CASSPLETLYGYTF. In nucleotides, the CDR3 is TGTGCCAGCTCACCTTTGGAGACGCTCTATGGCTACACCTTC.